This passage covers 27 T cell receptor beta chains from one sample sequenced in a study of shared clonotypes between healthy human individuals. Using immunoSEQ multiplex PCR, the repertoire was profiled, and TCRdb retains in-frame clones only, with some absent. The table shows 2 million to 2.5 million clones, with around 92% occurring only once. Sequencing was carried out using naive CD4+ T cells from PBMCs. Sample subset: CD45RA+ positively selected. The receptors derive from a man between 18 and 35 years old in good health. Some clones in this sample may be carry-over from other donors' samples.

The rearrangement joins TRBV30 to TRBJ2-5; D gene unclear. CDR1 is GTSNPN, CDR2 SVGIG, per germline (reference sequence). V was trimmed by 2 bases and J by 6 bases, leaving 16 bases between them. The CDR3 has 14 amino acids. The CDR3, as DNA: TGTGCCTGGAGTCCAGGACCCGGAGAGAAGACCCAGTACTTC. This sequence encodes CAWSPGPGEKTQYF.

A remark on this clone: This sample includes further DNA sequences coding for the same CDR3. DNA of the CDR3: TGTGCCAGCAGTGAGAGGAATGAGCAGTTCTTC. This gives the protein CASSERNEQFF. The chain employs TRBV6-1 and TRBJ2-1; D call uncertain. The CDR3 is 11 residues long. The ends were cut back, 3 bases at V and 7 bases at J, with 4 bases in the middle. Germline assignment: CDR1 MNHNS and CDR2 SASEGT.

The rearrangement links TRBV6-5 to TRBJ2-3; 11 nucleotides match TRBD2. The CDR3 runs to 16 residues. Germline V gene lookup returns CDR1 MNHEY and CDR2 SVGAGI. Losses at the gene ends were 4 bases for V and 5 bases for J; bases not matched to a gene: 8. The DNA of the CDR3 is TGTGCCAGCAGTTCGCTAGCGGGAGGCGGGGGAGATACGCAGTATTTT. The encoded protein is CASSSLAGGGGDTQYF.

V is TRBV6-1 and J is TRBJ2-1; no clear D. The V and J ends lost 0 bases and 2 bases respectively, with 8 bases between them. The CDR3 totals 15 residues. The germline V gene encodes CDR1 MNHNS and CDR2 SASEGT. CDR3 residues: CASSEARGTYNEQFF. The CDR3 nucleotides read TGTGCCAGCAGTGAAGCACGCGGCACCTACAATGAGCAGTTCTTC.

As to this clone: The sample has other DNA sequences that encode this CDR3 too. V gene TRBV7-3 combines with J gene TRBJ2-3; tentative D call: TRBD2 (5 bases). CDR1 is SGHTA and CDR2 is FQGTGA in the germline V gene. V was pared by 5 bases and J by 0 bases, with 12 bases between. CDR3 length equals 15 residues. This CDR3 reads CASSPSGASTDTQYF. The CDR3 DNA is TGTGCCAGCAGCCCGAGCGGAGCTAGCACAGATACGCAGTATTTT.

The gene calls are TRBV28 and TRBJ2-7, with TRBD1 matching 9 bases. The CDR3 totals 19 residues. Germline V CDR1 and CDR2: MDHEN, SYDVKM. Unmatched junction bases numbered 19, after V lost 3 bases and J lost 4 bases. The CDR3 here is CASSFRPSGTGSNLYEQYF. The CDR3 nucleotides read TGTGCCAGCAGTTTCCGGCCCTCCGGGACAGGGTCCAACCTTTACGAGCAGTACTTC.

This clone was recorded once. V and J are TRBV6-5 and TRBJ1-2, with a tentative D call TRBD1 (6 bases). The CDR3 extends over 11 amino acids. Trimming shortened V by 10 bases and J by 7 bases, and 13 bases separated the two germline ends. Germline CDR1 and CDR2: MNHEY and SVGAGI. CDR3 sequence reads: CATFGGRGYTF. CDR3 DNA sequence: TGTGCCACCTTCGGGGGCCGTGGCTACACCTTC.

The chain links TRBV2 to TRBJ1-2, with D tentatively TRBD1 (5 bases). The length of the CDR3 is 14 residues. The V and J ends lost 6 bases and 3 bases respectively, with 14 bases between them. Germline V CDR1 and CDR2: SNHLY, FYNNEI. In DNA, the CDR3 is TGTGCCAGCAGCGGACTCGACAGATACTATGGCTACACCTTC. Translating it yields CASSGLDRYYGYTF.

The rearrangement uses TRBV6-1 and TRBJ1-4; TRBD1 matches at 7 bases. The CDR3 is 14 amino acids. The ends lost 6 bases at V and 7 bases at J; junction bases unmatched: 8. Germline values: CDR1 MNHNS, CDR2 SASEGT. CDR3 sequence reads: CASRGEAGGEKLFF. The CDR3 nucleotides read TGTGCCAGCAGGGGGGAGGCAGGGGGTGAAAAACTGTTTTTT.

V and J are TRBV5-1 and TRBJ1-1; 7 nucleotides align to TRBD1. The trim removed 3 bases at V and 3 bases at J, leaving 8 bases unmatched. The CDR3 contains 15 residues. Germline CDR1 is SGHRS and CDR2 is YFSETQ. The CDR3 is CASSSRTGGDTEAFF. For the CDR3, the DNA is TGCGCCAGCAGCTCCAGGACAGGTGGGGACACTGAAGCTTTCTTT.

This chain links TRBV7-3 with TRBJ2-5; TRBD2 matches 12 bases. The CDR3 totals 17 residues. Per germline, CDR1 SGHTA and CDR2 FQGTGA. The V gene end was trimmed by 5 bases and the J gene end by 1 base; junction bases not matched to a gene: 8. CDR3 in DNA: TGTGCCAGCAGCGCAGCCTCTAGCGGGAGGGCCCAAGAGACCCAGTACTTC. Amino acid sequence: CASSAASSGRAQETQYF.

This clone was detected once. The V and J genes are TRBV30 and TRBJ2-7; D may match TRBD1 or TRBD2 (6 bases each). Germline CDR1 reads GTSNPN; CDR2 reads SVGIG (reference sequence). This CDR3 comprises 16 residues. Trimming removed 4 bases at V and 5 bases at J, with 24 bases between. In nucleotides, the CDR3 is TGTGCCTGGAACACCAAAGGGGGGCAACAACTCAACGAGCAGTACTTC. It specifies CAWNTKGGQQLNEQYF.

This clone came up once. The same CDR3 also results from other DNA sequences found in this sample. The V and J genes are TRBV20-1 and TRBJ2-1; no clear D gene. The germline V gene has CDR1 DFQATT and CDR2 SNEGSKA (reference sequence). The CDR3 runs 11 residues. V was clipped by 1 base and J by 6 bases, with 4 bases between them. This CDR3 reads CSARAANEQFF. The DNA for the CDR3 is TGCAGTGCTAGAGCGGCCAATGAGCAGTTCTTC.

This clone was observed once. The V and J genes are TRBV5-6 and TRBJ1-2, with 8 positions matching TRBD1. The CDR3 has 16 amino acids. Germline assignment: CDR1 SGHDT and CDR2 YYEEEE. Germline trimming cut 3 bases from V and 2 bases from J; bases unmatched to any gene: 9. The CDR3 is CASSSVDRGLNYGYTF. The CDR3 coding sequence is TGTGCCAGCAGCTCAGTTGACAGGGGCCTAAACTATGGCTACACCTTC.

J is TRBJ1-4 and V is TRBV4-1; a weak D match, TRBD1 (6 bases). The CDR3 consists of 15 residues. V was clipped by 4 bases and J by 0 bases, with 9 bases between them. In germline, CDR1 is MGHRA, CDR2 YSYEKL. The CDR3 bases are TGCGCCAGCAGCCCTACAGGGCCAACTAATGAAAAACTGTTTTTT. As protein: CASSPTGPTNEKLFF.

This clone has only one observation. The sample has other DNA sequences that encode this CDR3 too. The chain is built from TRBV9 and TRBJ2-1; TRBD2 agrees at 12 bases. V lost 1 base and J lost 3; bases outside the gene matches: 2. The CDR3 has 16 amino acids. CDR1 is SGDLS and CDR2 is YYNGEE in the germline V gene. The CDR3 is CASSVRGLAGYNEQFF. The CDR3 DNA reads TGTGCCAGCAGCGTACGGGGACTAGCGGGCTACAATGAGCAGTTCTTC.

V and J are TRBV7-9 and TRBJ1-1; D possibly corresponds to TRBD1 (6 bases). Germline CDR1 reads SEHNR; CDR2 reads FQNEAQ (reference sequence). The germline V and J ends were trimmed by 1 base and 3 bases, with 15 bases remaining between them. This CDR3 region has 16 residues. The CDR3 DNA reads as TGTGCCAGCAGCTTAGGCCAACAGGGTTGGCACACTGAAGCTTTCTTT. Encoded protein: CASSLGQQGWHTEAFF.

For this clone: A read error may account for a junction end that differs from germline. The chain uses TRBV5-5 and TRBJ1-4, with D perhaps TRBD1 (5 bases). The CDR3 spans 14 residues. Germline V gives CDR1 SGHKS, CDR2 YYEKEE (reference sequence). Here the CDR3 DNA reads TGTGCCAGCAGGTTGGGGCCTCTTAATGAAAAACTGTTTTTT. This codes for CASRLGPLNEKLFF.

Of note for this clone: Other nucleotide sequences from this sample produce the same CDR3. The rearrangement links TRBV28 to TRBJ1-2; D possibly corresponds to TRBD1 (5 bases). V lost 6 bases, J lost 8 bases, and 13 bases lay in between. The CDR3 runs 12 residues. Germline CDR1 and CDR2: MDHEN and SYDVKM. The CDR3 coding sequence is TGTGCCAGCAGCCTGAGGGGCTACGGCTACACCTTC. Translation gives CASSLRGYGYTF.

The chain employs TRBV4-3 and TRBJ2-5; the D gene is possibly TRBD1 (5 bases). The V end lost 0 bases, the J end lost 3 bases, and 5 bases lay between the germline ends. Germline V gives CDR1 LGHNA, CDR2 YSLEER. The CDR3 extends over 13 amino acids. The CDR3 coding sequence is TGCGCCAGCAGCCAAGACAGGGAAGAGACCCAGTACTTC. It is translated as CASSQDREETQYF.

V is TRBV7-9 and J is TRBJ1-4; D is undetermined. Per germline, CDR1 SEHNR and CDR2 FQNEAQ (reference sequence). Trimming cost V 4 bases and J 8 bases, with 14 bases left between them. This CDR3 is 14 amino acids long. The CDR3 sequence: CASSSTSMEEKLFF. CDR3 bases: TGTGCCAGCAGCTCGACATCGATGGAGGAAAAACTGTTTTTT.

The chain employs TRBV28 and TRBJ2-7; 11 bases fit TRBD1. The length of the CDR3 is 14 residues. Germline V CDR1 and CDR2: MDHEN, SYDVKM. V shed 6 bases and J 7 bases; nucleotides not matched to a gene: 8. The CDR3 nucleotides read TGTGCCAGCAGAGTAGGACAGGGGGCGAGGGAGCAGTACTTC. This codes for CASRVGQGAREQYF.

This sequence joins TRBV19 and TRBJ1-1, with 8 bases that match TRBD1. In germline, CDR1 is LNHDA, CDR2 SQIVND (reference sequence). V gave up 7 bases and J gave up 6 bases; unmatched junction bases: 7. This CDR3 contains 13 residues. The CDR3 DNA is TGTGCCAGTACTGACAGGGGCGGCCCTGAAGCTTTCTTT. It yields the protein CASTDRGGPEAFF.

This sequence joins TRBV28 and TRBJ2-3, with 10 bases aligning to TRBD1. Germline trimming cut 7 bases from V and 3 bases from J; bases unmatched to any gene: 10. Per germline, CDR1 MDHEN and CDR2 SYDVKM. This CDR3 region has 16 residues. The CDR3, as DNA: TGTGCCAGCATTAGGACAGGGGGAGTTTTGACAGATACGCAGTATTTT. Encoded protein: CASIRTGGVLTDTQYF.

The V call is TRBV28, the J call TRBJ1-3; TRBD1 matches 8 bases. The germline gives CDR1 MDHEN, CDR2 SYDVKM. The V gene end was trimmed by 4 bases and the J gene end by 4 bases; junction bases not matched to a gene: 6. The CDR3 is 15 residues long. This CDR3 reads CASSSQGAPGNTIYF. The CDR3 coding sequence is TGTGCCAGCAGTTCTCAGGGGGCGCCGGGAAACACCATATATTTT. The entire variable domain, with the rest obtained from reference TRBV28 and TRBJ1-3, is as follows: DVKVTQSSRYLVKRTGEKVFLECVQDMDHENMFWYRQDPGLGLRLIYFSYDVKMKEKGDIPEGYSVSREKKERFSLILESASTNQTSMYLCASSSQGAPGNTIYFGEGSWLTVV.

This clone appeared once. Other DNA sequences within the sample encode an identical CDR3. The chain joins TRBV18 to TRBJ1-2, with a possible D match to TRBD1 (6 bases). The germline gives CDR1 KGHSH, CDR2 LQKENI. This CDR3 is built from 13 residues. The germline V and J ends were trimmed by 6 bases and 2 bases, with 10 bases remaining between them. In nucleotides, the CDR3 is TGTGCCAGCTCTCTGGACAGAAACTATGGCTACACCTTC. This gives the protein CASSLDRNYGYTF.

The V and J genes are TRBV10-3 and TRBJ2-3, with D possibly matching TRBD2 (7 bases). CDR1 is ENHRY and CDR2 is SYGVKD in the germline V gene. CDR3 length: 12 residues. V was cut by 7 bases and J by 5 bases, with 10 bases left in between. The CDR3 loop reads CAIKGEGDTQYF. The CDR3 DNA follows: TGTGCCATCAAGGGGGAGGGAGATACGCAGTATTTT.